The 22 T cell receptor beta chains listed next were all sequenced from one sample in a study of long-term antiretroviral therapy in people with HIV. Researchers ran immunoSEQ v3.0 at survey level. Data came from immunoSEQ multiplex PCR; TCRdb stores just in-frame clones and leaves some out. This sample yields 35,000 to 55,000 clones, of which about 95% are seen a single time; less than 3.5% belongs to the top ten. The sample consisted of unsorted PBMCs, taken 3.7 years after starting antiretroviral therapy. These receptors all stem from a woman between 45 and 65 years old with HIV.

This clone has a handful of counts. The chain joins TRBV5-4 to TRBJ1-2; D unclear. Trimming left V 5 bases short and J 0 bases short, with 11 bases between. Per the germline V gene, CDR1 is SGHNT and CDR2 is YYREEE (reference sequence). The CDR3 extends over 14 amino acids. DNA for the CDR3: TGTGCCAGCAGATATGGAGGGACTAACTATGGCTACACCTTC. This translates into CASRYGGTNYGYTF.

This sequence joins TRBV29-1 and TRBJ2-7; D perhaps matches TRBD1 (5 bases). CDR1 and CDR2 from the germline V gene are SQVTM and ANQGSEA. The CDR3 is made up of 14 amino acids. Trimming removed 7 bases at V and 0 bases at J, with 16 bases between. As DNA, the CDR3 is TGCAGCGCCGAAGACAGTCGACACTCCTACGAGCAGTACTTC. Translated, it gives CSAEDSRHSYEQYF.

This chain joins TRBV6-1 and TRBJ2-7, with 8 bases matching TRBD1. The CDR3 runs 15 residues. The germline CDR1 and CDR2 sequences are MNHNS and SASEGT. After removal of 7 bases from V and 5 bases from J, the junction contained 13 bases not matched to a gene. The CDR3 region has the DNA TGTGCCAGCAAAGGTGGGAGGACAGGGAGGAACGAGCAGTACTTC. This translates into CASKGGRTGRNEQYF.

This clone showed up just once. The rearrangement joins TRBV30 to TRBJ2-2; D ambiguous. Deletions cut 0 bases from V and 4 bases from J, with 9 bases between. Germline V lookup: CDR1 GTSNPN, CDR2 SVGIG (reference sequence). This CDR3 has 14 amino acids. CDR3 residues: CAWSVGRSTGELFF. The CDR3 DNA sequence: TGTGCCTGGAGTGTAGGTAGGAGCACCGGGGAGCTGTTTTTT.

Written as DNA, the CDR3 is TGCGCCAGCAGCTCCTCGGGCAGCCGGCCAGATACGCAGTATTTT. Its translation: CASSSSGSRPDTQYF. V gene TRBV5-1 combines with J gene TRBJ2-3; D not resolved. V was trimmed by 3 bases and J by 4 bases, leaving 15 bases between them. The CDR3 extends over 15 amino acids. Germline V lookup: CDR1 SGHRS, CDR2 YFSETQ. Full variable domain (outside the CDR3, taken from reference TRBV5-1 and TRBJ2-3): KAGVTQTPRYLIKTRGQQVTLSCSPISGHRSVSWYQQTPGQGLQFLFEYFSETQRNKGNFPGRFSGRQFSNSRSEMNVSTLELGDSALYLCASSSSGSRPDTQYFGPGTRLTVL.

This chain uses TRBV28 with TRBJ1-1; 7 nucleotides line up with TRBD1. V gave up 4 bases and J gave up 4 bases; unmatched junction bases: 9. CDR3 length: 15 amino acids. In germline, CDR1 is MDHEN, CDR2 SYDVKM. The CDR3 spells CASSSVSGGSTEAFF. In DNA form, the CDR3 reads TGTGCCAGCAGTTCAGTCTCAGGGGGTAGCACTGAAGCTTTCTTT.

The rearrangement uses TRBV5-1 and TRBJ1-1; D is unclear. The CDR3 is 13 residues long. Germline CDR1 is SGHRS and CDR2 is YFSETQ. V was pared by 0 bases and J by 1 base, with 4 bases between. The CDR3 region has the DNA TGCGCCAGCAGCTTGGCCGAGAACACTGAAGCTTTCTTT. Translated: CASSLAENTEAFF.

The rearrangement joins TRBV27 to TRBJ1-4, with D possibly being TRBD1 (6 bases). The germline V and J ends were trimmed by 7 bases and 8 bases, with 17 bases remaining between them. The CDR3 covers 14 residues. Looked up from germline, CDR1 is MNHEY and CDR2 is SMNVEV (reference sequence). The CDR3 coding sequence is TGTGCCAGCATGGGGGGACATATGATCGAAAAACTGTTTTTT. Its translation: CASMGGHMIEKLFF.

The chain is built from TRBV19 and TRBJ2-5; 10 bases map to TRBD1. Germline CDR1 and CDR2: LNHDA and SQIVND (reference sequence). This CDR3 is 16 amino acids long. V gave up 5 bases and J gave up 5 bases; unmatched junction bases: 11. CDR3 bases: TGTGCCAGTAGTTTCTCCCGGGACAGGGGACTGGAGACCCAGTACTTC. As protein: CASSFSRDRGLETQYF. The full variable domain, rest sourced from reference TRBV19 and TRBJ2-5, is DGGITQSPKYLFRKEGQNVTLSCEQNLNHDAMYWYRQDPGQGLRLIYYSQIVNDFQKGDIAEGYSVSREKKESFPLTVTSAQKNPTAFYLCASSFSRDRGLETQYFGPGTRLLVL.

The chain recombines TRBV7-6 with TRBJ2-1, with TRBD2 as a possible D gene (5 bases). V was trimmed by 5 bases and J by 0 bases, leaving 17 bases between them. Germline V CDR1 and CDR2: SGHVS, FNYEAQ. The CDR3 extends over 17 amino acids. Here the CDR3 DNA reads TGTGCCAGCAGCCCGTATAGCGATTCAGGCTCCTACAATGAGCAGTTCTTC. Translating it yields CASSPYSDSGSYNEQFF.

CDR3 nucleotide sequence: TGCGCCAGCAGCCCACAGGGTAACGAGCAGTACTTC. Translating it yields CASSPQGNEQYF. This chain uses TRBV5-1 with TRBJ2-7; possible D gene TRBD1, 6 bases. Between the trimmed V and J ends, which lost 4 bases and 5 bases, there was a span of 10 bases. The CDR3 has 12 amino acids. In germline, CDR1 is SGHRS, CDR2 YFSETQ. The whole variable domain, filled in from reference TRBV5-1 and TRBJ2-7, reads KAGVTQTPRYLIKTRGQQVTLSCSPISGHRSVSWYQQTPGQGLQFLFEYFSETQRNKGNFPGRFSGRQFSNSRSEMNVSTLELGDSALYLCASSPQGNEQYFGPGTRLTVT.

The chain recombines TRBV6-5 with TRBJ2-5; D might be TRBD2 (5 bases). With 0 bases removed from V and 2 bases from J, the gap between germline ends came to 7 bases. Germline V CDR1 and CDR2: MNHEY, SVGAGI. The CDR3 is 14 amino acids. The CDR3 coding sequence is TGTGCCAGCAGTTACTCCCGGGGTCAAGAGACCCAGTACTTC. It encodes CASSYSRGQETQYF.

This rearrangement joins TRBV4-1 to TRBJ1-5; D possibly corresponds to TRBD1 (5 bases). Germline V lookup: CDR1 MGHRA, CDR2 YSYEKL. This CDR3 region has 15 residues. The V end lost 0 bases, the J end lost 2 bases, and 8 bases lay between the germline ends. CDR3 DNA sequence: TGCGCCAGCAGCCAAGAACGGGACCGCAATCAGCCCCAGCATTTT. Its protein is CASSQERDRNQPQHF.

J is TRBJ1-2 and V is TRBV2; 10 bases line up with TRBD1. The CDR3 spans 16 residues. The trim removed 6 bases at V and 4 bases at J, leaving 11 bases unmatched. CDR1 and CDR2 (germline): SNHLY, FYNNEI. The CDR3: CASRGDRQGAVYGYTF. The CDR3 DNA is TGTGCCAGCAGAGGAGACCGACAGGGGGCTGTCTATGGCTACACCTTC.

The V call is TRBV11-2, the J call TRBJ2-4, with no clear D. Trimming removed 0 bases at V and 6 bases at J, with 0 bases between. The CDR3 spans 11 residues. In germline, CDR1 is SGHAT, CDR2 FQNNGV. The chain's CDR3 is CASSLENIQYF. DNA for the CDR3: TGTGCCAGCAGCTTAGAAAACATTCAGTACTTC.

The chain recombines TRBV14 with TRBJ1-1; no reliable D call. Per the germline V gene, CDR1 is SGHDN and CDR2 is FVKESK. The CDR3 is 13 amino acids. The V gene lost 4 bases and the J gene lost 0 bases, with 6 bases spanning the gap. CDR3 protein: CASSPLMNTEAFF. CDR3 DNA: TGTGCCAGCAGCCCCCTTATGAACACTGAAGCTTTCTTT.

This sequence joins TRBV6-4 and TRBJ1-1; D perhaps matches TRBD1 (5 bases). Germline V lookup: CDR1 MRHNA, CDR2 SNTAGT. CDR3 length: 13 amino acids. V shed 7 bases and J shed 2 bases, with 11 bases lying between them. CDR3 protein: CASKLGANTEAFF. CDR3 coding DNA: TGTGCCAGCAAATTAGGGGCTAACACTGAAGCTTTCTTT.

The chain employs TRBV19 and TRBJ2-2; no definite D call. The CDR3 contains 13 residues. Germline V CDR1 and CDR2: LNHDA, SQIVND (reference sequence). V lost 8 bases and J lost 0, with 7 bases in between. CDR3 protein: CASAYANTGELFF. The CDR3 DNA follows: TGTGCCAGTGCTTATGCGAACACCGGGGAGCTGTTTTTT.

This chain joins TRBV10-3 and TRBJ1-6, with D maybe TRBD1 (5 bases). Germline-derived CDR1 and CDR2 are ENHRY and SYGVKD. V gave up 2 bases and J gave up 7 bases, with 9 bases separating them. This CDR3 is built from 14 residues. The CDR3 nucleotides are TGTGCCATCAGTGAGCAGGCAGGGAATTCACCCCTCCACTTT. This gives the protein CAISEQAGNSPLHF.

The genes are TRBV7-3 and TRBJ2-5, with 13 positions matching TRBD2. Trimming cost V 3 bases and J 5 bases; bases outside gene matches: 6. The CDR3 covers 16 residues. Germline CDR1 and CDR2: SGHTA and FQGTGA. In DNA form, the CDR3 reads TGTGCCAGCAGCTTTGGACTAGCGGGGGTGTGGGAGACCCAGTACTTC. This codes for CASSFGLAGVWETQYF.

V and J are TRBV6-4 and TRBJ1-1; D call uncertain. The V end was cut by 0 bases, the J end by 0 bases, with 8 bases between. In germline, CDR1 is MRHNA, CDR2 SNTAGT. The CDR3 totals 15 residues. The CDR3 loop reads CASSDSGLLNTEAFF. In DNA, the CDR3 is TGTGCCAGCAGTGACTCTGGCCTCCTGAACACTGAAGCTTTCTTT.

The J gene is TRBJ1-2, the V gene TRBV5-5; 7 bases are shared with TRBD1. J gave up 4 bases and V 4 bases, and 7 bases lay outside the gene matches. The CDR3 runs 14 residues. Germline CDR1 is SGHKS and CDR2 is YYEKEE (reference sequence). DNA of the CDR3: TGTGCCAGCAGCCGTACAGGGGAGGGCTATGGCTACACCTTC. This translates into CASSRTGEGYGYTF.